The following is a TCR beta chain sequence with its context. The record originates from a study of blood T cell repertoires in COVID-19. About the research overall: Material from acute and convalescent COVID-19 was sourced from the United States, Italy and Spain. PBMCs, B-cell-depleted T cells, or T cells provided the cDNA or gDNA that made up the material.

Germline V gene sequence: CDR1 KGHDR, CDR2 SFDVKD. Trimming took off 8 bases at V and 6 bases at J, with 14 bases between the two ends. This CDR3 region has 13 residues. In the study's own analysis: Using reference gene primer amplification, nucleated cell counts were estimated. Generated by immunoSEQ multiplex PCR, the TCRdb table keeps only in-frame clones and is missing some. V, J and clone size were drawn from that table, and D and trimming were deduced from the DNA. Here the sample spans approximately 210,000 clones, about nine tenths being singletons. V usage is TRBV24-1 and J usage is TRBJ2-3, with D maybe TRBD1 (5 bases). The receptor comes from a woman in her sixties or seventies with acute or convalescent COVID-19. Material: peripheral blood. DNA of the CDR3: TGTGCCACCACTACAAGGGGCGCGGATACGCAGTATTTT. This sequence encodes CATTTRGADTQYF.